A single sample gave rise to the 2 T cell receptor beta chains below, sequenced in a study of cytomegalovirus exposure and HLA in healthy donors. A multiplex PCR was run with 60 Vbeta primers and 13 Jbeta primers. Method: immunoSEQ multiplex PCR; TCRdb's copy keeps in-frame clones and lacks some. The profile covers tens of thousands of clones, with approximately 80% appearing a single time and 6.5% to 8.5% taken by the ten largest. Source material: PBMCs. These receptors were collected from a man younger than 35 in good health and CMV-seropositive.

The V gene is TRBV7-9, the J gene TRBJ2-5; 10 positions agree with TRBD2. Trimming at V came to 5 bases and at J to 7 bases, leaving 7 bases not matched to a gene. This CDR3 region has 14 residues. CDR1 is SEHNR, CDR2 FQNEAQ, per germline (reference sequence). The CDR3: CASSRTSGAGTQYF. Written as DNA, the CDR3 is TGTGCCAGCAGCCGGACTAGCGGAGCGGGGACCCAGTACTTC. The complete variable domain, with remaining parts taken from reference TRBV7-9 and TRBJ2-5, reads DTGVSQNPRHKITKRGQNVTFRCDPISEHNRLYWYRQTLGQGPEFLTYFQNEAQLEKSRLLSDRFSAERPKGSFSTLEIQRTEQGDSAMYLCASSRTSGAGTQYFGPGTRLLVL.

The rearrangement joins TRBV7-9 to TRBJ1-5, with 7 bases that match TRBD1. The CDR3 totals 17 residues. Germline CDR1 is SEHNR and CDR2 is FQNEAQ (reference sequence). J was trimmed by 0 bases and V by 5 bases; bases with no gene match: 10. CDR3 protein: CASSRGIQGVSNQPQHF. CDR3 DNA sequence: TGTGCCAGCAGCCGCGGGATTCAGGGGGTTAGCAATCAGCCCCAGCATTTT.